This T cell receptor beta chain was sequenced for a study of T cell repertoires in cytomegalovirus infection. Study at large: Well-studied HLA-B-restricted CMV epitopes were used in the study alongside recently identified HLA-C-restricted ones. Based on public TCR beta signatures, there were indications of CMV infection and of a matching HLA type. The study's findings and limits: The response measured ex vivo was dominated by TCR beta clonotypes (HLA-C-restricted and CMV-specific).

Each CDR3 protein is one row after TCRdb ran MiXCR on the reads. The table records approximately 730,000 distinct CDR3 sequences, 33% of them present only once. Germline V CDR1 and CDR2: LNHDA, SQIVND (reference sequence). J gave up 7 bases and V 6 bases, and 9 bases lay outside the gene matches. The CDR3 contains 15 residues. Notes on this clonotype: Its antigen is not known.

The sequence derives from a human donor in good health (CMV status not recorded). Some clones in this sample may be carry-over from other donors' samples. The specimen was cultured PBMCs, collected from culture after CMV antigen stimulation. This chain connects TRBV19 to TRBJ1-4; 9 nucleotides align to TRBD1. Here the CDR3 reads CASSTAGTGFEKLFF. The CDR3 DNA is TGTGCCAGTAGCACCGCCGGGACAGGGTTTGAAAAACTGTTTTTT.